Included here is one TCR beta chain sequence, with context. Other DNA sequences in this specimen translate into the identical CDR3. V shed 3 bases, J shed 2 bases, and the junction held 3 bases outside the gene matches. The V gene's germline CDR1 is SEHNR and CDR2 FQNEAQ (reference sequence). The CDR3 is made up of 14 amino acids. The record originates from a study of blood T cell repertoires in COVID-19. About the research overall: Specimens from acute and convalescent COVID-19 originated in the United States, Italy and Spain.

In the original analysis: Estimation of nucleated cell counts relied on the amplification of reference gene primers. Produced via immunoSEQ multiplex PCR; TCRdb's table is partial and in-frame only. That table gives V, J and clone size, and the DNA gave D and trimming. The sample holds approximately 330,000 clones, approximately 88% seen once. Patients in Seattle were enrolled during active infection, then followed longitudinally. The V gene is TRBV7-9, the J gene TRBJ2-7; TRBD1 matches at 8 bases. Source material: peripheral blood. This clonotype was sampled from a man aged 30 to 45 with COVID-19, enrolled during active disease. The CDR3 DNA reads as TGTGCCAGCAGCTTCGGACAGGGCCCCTACGAGCAGTACTTC. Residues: CASSFGQGPYEQYF.